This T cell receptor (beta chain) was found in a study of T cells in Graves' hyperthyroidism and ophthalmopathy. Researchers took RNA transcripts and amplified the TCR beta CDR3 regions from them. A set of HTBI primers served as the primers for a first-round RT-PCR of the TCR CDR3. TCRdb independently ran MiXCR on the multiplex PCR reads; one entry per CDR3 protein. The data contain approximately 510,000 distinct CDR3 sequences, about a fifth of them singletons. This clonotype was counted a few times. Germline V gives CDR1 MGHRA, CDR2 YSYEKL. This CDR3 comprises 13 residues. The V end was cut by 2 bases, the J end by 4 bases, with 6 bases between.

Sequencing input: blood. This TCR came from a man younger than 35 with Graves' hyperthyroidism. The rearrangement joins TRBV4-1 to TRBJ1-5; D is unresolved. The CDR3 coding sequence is TGCGCCAGCAGCCAAAGGAGTAATCAGCCCCAGCATTTT. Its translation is CASSQRSNQPQHF.